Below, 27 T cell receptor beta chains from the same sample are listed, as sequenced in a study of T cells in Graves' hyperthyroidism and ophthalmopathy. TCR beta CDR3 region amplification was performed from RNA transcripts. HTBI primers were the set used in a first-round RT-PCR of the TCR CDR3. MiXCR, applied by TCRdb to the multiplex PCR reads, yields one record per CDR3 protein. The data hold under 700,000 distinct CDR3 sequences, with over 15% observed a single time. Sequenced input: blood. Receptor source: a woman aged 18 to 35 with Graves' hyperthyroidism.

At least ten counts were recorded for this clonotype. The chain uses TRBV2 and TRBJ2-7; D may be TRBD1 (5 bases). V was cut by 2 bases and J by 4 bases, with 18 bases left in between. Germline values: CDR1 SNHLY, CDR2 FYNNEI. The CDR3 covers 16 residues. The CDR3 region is CASSELLTVTKYEQYF. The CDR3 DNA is TGTGCCAGCAGTGAACTCTTGACAGTGACGAAATACGAGCAGTACTTC.

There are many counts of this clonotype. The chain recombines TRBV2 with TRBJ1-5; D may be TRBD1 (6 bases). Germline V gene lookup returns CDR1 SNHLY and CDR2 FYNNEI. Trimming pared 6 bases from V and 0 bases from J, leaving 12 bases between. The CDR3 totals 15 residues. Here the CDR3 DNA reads TGTGCCAGCAGGTCCCCGGACAGTAGCAATCAGCCCCAGCATTTT. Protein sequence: CASRSPDSSNQPQHF.

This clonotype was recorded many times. The chain's CDR3 is CASSSPTSGDHEQFF. The DNA of the CDR3 is TGTGCCAGCAGTTCGCCGACTAGCGGGGATCATGAGCAGTTCTTC. The chain is built from TRBV28 and TRBJ2-1; 11 bases are a match to TRBD2. V dropped 4 bases and J dropped 8; count of bases not matched to a gene: 7. In germline, CDR1 is MDHEN, CDR2 SYDVKM. The CDR3 sequence is 15 residues long.

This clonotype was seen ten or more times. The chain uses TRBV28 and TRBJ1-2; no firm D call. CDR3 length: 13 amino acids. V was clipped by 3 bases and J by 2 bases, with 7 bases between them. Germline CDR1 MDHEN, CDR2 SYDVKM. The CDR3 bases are TGTGCCAGCAGTTTTGTCCAGAACTATGGCTACACCTTC. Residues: CASSFVQNYGYTF.

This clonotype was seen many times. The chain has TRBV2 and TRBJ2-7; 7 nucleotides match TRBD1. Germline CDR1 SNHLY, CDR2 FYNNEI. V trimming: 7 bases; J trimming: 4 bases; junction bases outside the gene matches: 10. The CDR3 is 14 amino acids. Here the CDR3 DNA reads TGTGCCAGCAATCCGGACAGGAGAACATACGAGCAGTACTTC. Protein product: CASNPDRRTYEQYF.

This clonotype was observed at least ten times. CDR3 DNA sequence: TGTGCCAGCAGTTTCGGGGCTGGCAATCAGCCCCAGCATTTT. Its translation: CASSFGAGNQPQHF. The chain is built from TRBV12-3 or TRBV12-4 and TRBJ1-5, with D tentatively TRBD1 (5 bases). Trimming took 3 bases from V and 2 from J, leaving 8 bases between them. The CDR3 is made up of 14 amino acids.

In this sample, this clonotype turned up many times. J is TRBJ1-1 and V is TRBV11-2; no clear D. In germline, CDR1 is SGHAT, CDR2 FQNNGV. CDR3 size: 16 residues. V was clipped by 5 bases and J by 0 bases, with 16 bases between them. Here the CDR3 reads CASSARRGSMNTEAFF. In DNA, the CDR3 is TGTGCCAGCAGCGCCCGACGCGGCAGCATGAACACTGAAGCTTTCTTT. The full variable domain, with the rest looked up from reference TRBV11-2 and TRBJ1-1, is EAGVAQSPRYKIIEKRQSVAFWCNPISGHATLYWYQQILGQGPKLLIQFQNNGVVDDSQLPKDRFSAERLKGVDSTLKIQPAKLEDSAVYLCASSARRGSMNTEAFFGQGTRLTVV.

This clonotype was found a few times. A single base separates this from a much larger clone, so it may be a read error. The CDR3 spells CACRPLAGAARDTQYF. CDR3 DNA: TGTGCCTGCAGGCCACTAGCGGGGGCAGCTCGAGATACGCAGTATTTT. The J gene is TRBJ2-3, the V gene TRBV2; 11 nucleotides agree with TRBD2. The CDR3 runs 16 residues. In germline, CDR1 is SNHLY, CDR2 FYNNEI.

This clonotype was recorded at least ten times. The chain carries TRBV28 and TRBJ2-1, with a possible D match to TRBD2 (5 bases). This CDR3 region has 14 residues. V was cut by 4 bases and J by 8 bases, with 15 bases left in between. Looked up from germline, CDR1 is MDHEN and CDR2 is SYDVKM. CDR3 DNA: TGTGCCAGCAGTTCTCTGGGAGTCATAGATGAGCAGTTCTTC. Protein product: CASSSLGVIDEQFF.

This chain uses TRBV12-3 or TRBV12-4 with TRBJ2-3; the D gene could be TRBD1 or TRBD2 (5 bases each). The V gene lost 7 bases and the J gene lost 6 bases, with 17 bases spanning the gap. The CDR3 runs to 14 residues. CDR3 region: CASNTAGGWDTQYF. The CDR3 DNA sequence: TGTGCCAGCAACACCGCTGGGGGATGGGATACGCAGTATTTT.

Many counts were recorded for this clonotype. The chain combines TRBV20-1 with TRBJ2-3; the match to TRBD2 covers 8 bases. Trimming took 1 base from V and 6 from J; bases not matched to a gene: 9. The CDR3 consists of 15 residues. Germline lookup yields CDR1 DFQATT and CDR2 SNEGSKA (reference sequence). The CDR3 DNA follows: TGCAGTGCTAGAGTCCTCGGACTAGCAACCGATACGCAGTATTTT. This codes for CSARVLGLATDTQYF.

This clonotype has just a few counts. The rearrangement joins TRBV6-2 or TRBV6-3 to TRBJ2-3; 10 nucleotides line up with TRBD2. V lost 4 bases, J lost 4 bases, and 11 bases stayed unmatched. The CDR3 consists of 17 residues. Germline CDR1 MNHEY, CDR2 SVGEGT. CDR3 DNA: TGTGCCAGCAGTTTCGGTCTAGCGGGAGAAATGGCAGATACGCAGTATTTT. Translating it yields CASSFGLAGEMADTQYF.

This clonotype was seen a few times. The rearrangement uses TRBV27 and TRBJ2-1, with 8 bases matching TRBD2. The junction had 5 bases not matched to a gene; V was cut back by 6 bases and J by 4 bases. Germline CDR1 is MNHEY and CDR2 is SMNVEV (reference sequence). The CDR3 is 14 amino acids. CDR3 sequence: CASRERGRYNEQFF. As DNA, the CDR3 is TGTGCCAGCAGAGAGCGGGGGAGATACAATGAGCAGTTCTTC.

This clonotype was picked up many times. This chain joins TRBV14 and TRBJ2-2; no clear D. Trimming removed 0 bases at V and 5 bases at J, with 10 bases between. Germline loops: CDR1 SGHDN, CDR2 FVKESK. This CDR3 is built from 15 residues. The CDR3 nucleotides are TGTGCCAGCAGCCAAGAATGGGGTTGGACCGGGGAGCTGTTTTTT. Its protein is CASSQEWGWTGELFF.

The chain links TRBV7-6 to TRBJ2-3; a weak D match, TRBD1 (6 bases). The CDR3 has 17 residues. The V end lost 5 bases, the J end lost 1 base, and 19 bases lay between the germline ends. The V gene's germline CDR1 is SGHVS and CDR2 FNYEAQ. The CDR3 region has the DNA TGTGCCAGCAGCCCCCCTCGGCCCGAGGGGGGCACAGATACGCAGTATTTT. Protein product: CASSPPRPEGGTDTQYF.

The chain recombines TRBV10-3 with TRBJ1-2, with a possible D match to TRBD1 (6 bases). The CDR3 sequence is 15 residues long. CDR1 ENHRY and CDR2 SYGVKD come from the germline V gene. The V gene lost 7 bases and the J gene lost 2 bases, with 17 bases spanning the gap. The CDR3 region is CAITEYRAGNYGYTF. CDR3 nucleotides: TGTGCCATCACGGAATACAGGGCGGGGAACTATGGCTACACCTTC.

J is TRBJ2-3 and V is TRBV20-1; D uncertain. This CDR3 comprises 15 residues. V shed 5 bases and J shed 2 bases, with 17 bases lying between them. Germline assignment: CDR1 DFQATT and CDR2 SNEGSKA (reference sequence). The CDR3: CSAPDPSWLTDTQYF. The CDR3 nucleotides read TGCAGTGCTCCAGACCCGAGCTGGCTCACAGATACGCAGTATTTT.

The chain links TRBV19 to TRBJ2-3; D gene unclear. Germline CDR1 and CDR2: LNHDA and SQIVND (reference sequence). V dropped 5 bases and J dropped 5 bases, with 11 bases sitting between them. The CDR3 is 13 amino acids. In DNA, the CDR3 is TGTGCCAGTAGTCCACCAGACTTAGATACGCAGTATTTT. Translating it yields CASSPPDLDTQYF. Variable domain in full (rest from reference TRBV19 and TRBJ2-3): DGGITQSPKYLFRKEGQNVTLSCEQNLNHDAMYWYRQDPGQGLRLIYYSQIVNDFQKGDIAEGYSVSREKKESFPLTVTSAQKNPTAFYLCASSPPDLDTQYFGPGTRLTVL.

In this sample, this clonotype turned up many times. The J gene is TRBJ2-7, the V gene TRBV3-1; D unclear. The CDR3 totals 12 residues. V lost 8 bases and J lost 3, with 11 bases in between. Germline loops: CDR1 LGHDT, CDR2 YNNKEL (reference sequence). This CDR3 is CASAVTDYEQYF. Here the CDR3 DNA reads TGTGCCAGCGCGGTAACGGACTACGAGCAGTACTTC.

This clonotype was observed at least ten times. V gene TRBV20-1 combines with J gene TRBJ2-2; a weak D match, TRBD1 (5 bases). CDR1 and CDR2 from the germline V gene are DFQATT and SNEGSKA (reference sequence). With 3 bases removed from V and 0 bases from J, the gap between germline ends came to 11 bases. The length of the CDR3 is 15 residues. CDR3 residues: CSARHDSANTGELFF. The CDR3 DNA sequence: TGCAGTGCTAGGCACGACAGTGCGAACACCGGGGAGCTGTTTTTT.

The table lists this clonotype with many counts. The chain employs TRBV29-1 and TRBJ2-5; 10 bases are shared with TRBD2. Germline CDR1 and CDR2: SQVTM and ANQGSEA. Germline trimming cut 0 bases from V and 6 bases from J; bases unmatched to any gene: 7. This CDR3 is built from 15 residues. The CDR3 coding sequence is TGCAGCGTTGAAGATCGGGCTAGCGGGGGAAAGACCCAGTACTTC. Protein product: CSVEDRASGGKTQYF.

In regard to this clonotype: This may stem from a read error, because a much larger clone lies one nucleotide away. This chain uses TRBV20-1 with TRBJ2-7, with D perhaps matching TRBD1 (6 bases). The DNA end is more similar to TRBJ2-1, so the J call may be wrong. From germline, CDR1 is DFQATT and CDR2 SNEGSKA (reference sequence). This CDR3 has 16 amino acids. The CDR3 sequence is CSARDQFRDNSYEQFF. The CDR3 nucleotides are TGCAGTGCTAGAGATCAGTTTCGGGACAACTCCTACGAGCAGTTCTTC.

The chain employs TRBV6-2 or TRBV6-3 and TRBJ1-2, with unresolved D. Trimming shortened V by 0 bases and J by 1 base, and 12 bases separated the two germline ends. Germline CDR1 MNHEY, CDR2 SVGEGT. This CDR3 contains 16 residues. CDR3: CASSYSAGRINYGYTF. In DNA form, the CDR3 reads TGTGCCAGCAGTTACTCGGCTGGACGGATTAACTATGGCTACACCTTC.

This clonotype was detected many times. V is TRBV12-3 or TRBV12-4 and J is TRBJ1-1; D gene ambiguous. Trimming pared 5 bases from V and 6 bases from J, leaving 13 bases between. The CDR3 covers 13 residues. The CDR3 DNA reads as TGTGCCAGCAGTCCTGGGCAGGCAGCTGAAGCTTTCTTT. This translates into CASSPGQAAEAFF.

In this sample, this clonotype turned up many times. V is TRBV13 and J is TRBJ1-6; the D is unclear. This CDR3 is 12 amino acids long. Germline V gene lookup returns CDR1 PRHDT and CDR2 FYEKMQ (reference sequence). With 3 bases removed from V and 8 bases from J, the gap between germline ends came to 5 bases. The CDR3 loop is CASSFPDSPLHF. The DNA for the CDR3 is TGTGCCAGCAGCTTTCCGGATTCACCCCTCCACTTT.

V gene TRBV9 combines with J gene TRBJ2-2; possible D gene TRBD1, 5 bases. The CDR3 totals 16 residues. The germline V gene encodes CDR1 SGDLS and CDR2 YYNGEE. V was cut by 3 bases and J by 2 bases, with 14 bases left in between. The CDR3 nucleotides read TGTGCCAGCAGCGCTCAGGGTTCCCAAAACACCGGGGAGCTGTTTTTT. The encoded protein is CASSAQGSQNTGELFF.

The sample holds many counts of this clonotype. Here the CDR3 DNA reads TGTGCCAGCACCCTACTGAACACCGGGGAGCTGTTTTTT. This translates into CASTLLNTGELFF. V and J are TRBV6-2 or TRBV6-3 and TRBJ2-2, with D hard to call. V lost 7 bases to trimming and J lost 1 base, with 7 bases between them. CDR1 MNHEY and CDR2 SVGEGT come from the germline V gene. CDR3 size: 13 residues.